One sample yielded the 17 T cell receptor beta chains listed below, sequenced in a study of blood T cell repertoires in COVID-19. Clones were read by immunoSEQ multiplex PCR, and TCRdb kept only the in-frame ones, dropping some. The profile shows 150,000 to 200,000 clones, approximately 78% of them singletons. Sample: PBMCs or T cells enriched from blood (not recorded which). The receptors were gathered from a woman aged 45-59 years who had recovered from COVID-19.

This chain links TRBV30 with TRBJ1-1; D is ambiguous. Between the trimmed V and J ends, which lost 4 bases and 1 base, there was a span of 10 bases. CDR3 length: 13 residues. CDR1 is GTSNPN and CDR2 is SVGIG in the germline V gene (reference sequence). The CDR3 DNA sequence: TGTGCCTGGACAGGATACCCGAACACTGAAGCTTTCTTT. Its translation is CAWTGYPNTEAFF.

The V and J genes are TRBV5-6 and TRBJ2-5; D remains ambiguous. Germline assignment: CDR1 SGHDT and CDR2 YYEEEE. V was trimmed by 7 bases and J by 1 base, leaving 14 bases between them. The CDR3 is 14 amino acids. The CDR3 nucleotides are TGTGCCAGCCAATCTCTAAAAACCCAAGAGACCCAGTACTTC. Its protein product is CASQSLKTQETQYF.

The chain is built from TRBV7-2 and TRBJ1-2; D is uncertain. The germline CDR1 and CDR2 sequences are SGHTA and FQGNSA. V dropped 3 bases and J dropped 1 base, with 12 bases sitting between them. The CDR3 extends over 15 amino acids. CDR3 DNA: TGTGCCAGCAGCTTTACACGCGGGGTTAACTATGGCTACACCTTC. Protein sequence: CASSFTRGVNYGYTF.

The J gene is TRBJ2-3, the V gene TRBV7-9; unclear D gene. Germline lookup yields CDR1 SEHNR and CDR2 FQNEAQ (reference sequence). Trimming took off 1 base at V and 0 bases at J, with 14 bases between the two ends. This CDR3 has 17 residues. CDR3 amino acids: CASSLGLLEISTDTQYF. The CDR3 bases are TGTGCCAGCAGCTTAGGACTTCTGGAGATTAGCACAGATACGCAGTATTTT.

This clone was seen just once. The rearrangement uses TRBV5-4 and TRBJ2-1; D is perhaps TRBD2 (6 bases). V lost 0 bases and J 8 bases, leaving 15 bases between the germline ends. The CDR3 is made up of 15 amino acids. Germline values: CDR1 SGHNT, CDR2 YYREEE (reference sequence). The CDR3 sequence is CASSLEGPAGDEQFF. DNA for the CDR3: TGTGCCAGCAGCTTGGAAGGGCCAGCGGGTGATGAGCAGTTCTTC.

By its share, this clone is medium-sized (0.01 to 0.1%). The rearrangement uses TRBV4-2 and TRBJ2-7; TRBD2 aligns across 8 bases. Per germline, CDR1 LGHNA and CDR2 YNFKEQ. Trimming removed 2 bases from V and 0 bases from J; junction bases left unmatched: 3. CDR3 length equals 15 residues. CDR3: CASSQTSGSSYEQYF. Here the CDR3 DNA reads TGTGCCAGCAGCCAAACTAGCGGCAGCTCCTACGAGCAGTACTTC.

CDR3 coding DNA: TGTGCCAGCAGTTTAGTAACAGACGATGGCTACACCTTC. This translates into CASSLVTDDGYTF. This chain joins TRBV28 and TRBJ1-2; D is undetermined. CDR1 is MDHEN, CDR2 SYDVKM, per germline. V lost 2 bases and J lost 6, with 10 bases in between. The CDR3 has 13 amino acids.

V usage is TRBV7-2 and J usage is TRBJ1-5; a weak D match, TRBD1 (6 bases). CDR1 and CDR2 from the germline V gene are SGHTA and FQGNSA. The CDR3 extends over 15 amino acids. Trimming shortened V by 5 bases and J by 2 bases, and 13 bases separated the two germline ends. Here the CDR3 reads CASSVQGGGNQPQHF. CDR3 coding DNA: TGTGCCAGCAGCGTCCAAGGGGGGGGCAATCAGCCCCAGCATTTT.

The chain has TRBV5-1 and TRBJ2-1; 10 positions agree with TRBD2. The CDR3 extends over 19 amino acids. Germline loops: CDR1 SGHRS, CDR2 YFSETQ. V was pared by 0 bases and J by 1 base, with 10 bases of the junction left unmatched. The CDR3 nucleotides are TGCGCCAGCAGCTTGGCGAGAGCGGGAGGGAAAGGTTCCTACAATGAGCAGTTCTTC. Protein product: CASSLARAGGKGSYNEQFF.

The V and J genes are TRBV6-2 or TRBV6-3 and TRBJ1-1, with D unresolved. The V end lost 5 bases, the J end lost 5 bases, and 15 bases lay between the germline ends. The CDR3 is 14 residues long. CDR1 and CDR2 from the germline V gene are MNHEY and SVGEGT. CDR3 coding DNA: TGTGCCAGCAGTCAGGCTCCAACAGTGACTGAAGCTTTCTTT. Its translation: CASSQAPTVTEAFF.

The J gene is TRBJ2-3, the V gene TRBV3-1 (or the pseudogene TRBV3-2); weak D call: TRBD1 (5 bases). This CDR3 comprises 14 residues. Looked up from germline, CDR1 is LGHDT and CDR2 is YNNKEL (reference sequence). The ends were cut back, 4 bases at V and 2 bases at J, with 10 bases in the middle. The DNA of the CDR3 is TGTGCCAGCAGCCCTACGGACATCACAGATACGCAGTATTTT. This codes for CASSPTDITDTQYF.

J is TRBJ1-2 and V is TRBV28, with no clear D. The V end was cut by 4 bases, the J end by 7 bases, with 7 bases between. Germline values: CDR1 MDHEN, CDR2 SYDVKM. The CDR3 extends over 11 amino acids. The CDR3 loop reads CASSSGRGYTF. Written as DNA, the CDR3 is TGTGCCAGCAGTTCAGGTCGTGGCTACACCTTC.

The chain joins TRBV5-1 to TRBJ1-1; the match to TRBD1 covers 8 bases. The germline CDR1 and CDR2 sequences are SGHRS and YFSETQ. V shed 0 bases, J shed 1 base, and the junction held 2 bases outside the gene matches. The CDR3 extends over 15 amino acids. This CDR3 reads CASSLVGTGNTEAFF. The CDR3 DNA reads TGCGCCAGCAGCTTGGTGGGGACAGGGAACACTGAAGCTTTCTTT.

This chain links TRBV5-1 with TRBJ1-6; D is undetermined. V lost 4 bases to trimming and J lost 0 bases, with 8 bases between them. This CDR3 is built from 15 residues. Germline CDR1 and CDR2: SGHRS and YFSETQ. DNA for the CDR3: TGCGCCAGCAGCGAGGGAAGCTCCTATAATTCACCCCTCCACTTT. This translates into CASSEGSSYNSPLHF.

This clone came up once. The chain recombines TRBV5-1 with TRBJ2-5; 7 bases are a match to TRBD1. With V trimmed by 3 bases and J by 2 bases, 7 bases remained unmatched. This CDR3 has 15 amino acids. Germline lookup yields CDR1 SGHRS and CDR2 YFSETQ. The CDR3 is CASSSPLGQQETQYF. CDR3 in DNA: TGCGCCAGCAGCTCACCGTTGGGACAGCAAGAGACCCAGTACTTC.

This chain connects TRBV28 to TRBJ2-2; D is possibly TRBD1 (5 bases). CDR1 and CDR2 (germline): MDHEN, SYDVKM. CDR3 length: 15 amino acids. The germline V and J ends were trimmed by 7 bases and 6 bases, with 18 bases remaining between them. The CDR3 loop is CASTAGNLYAGELFF. CDR3 in DNA: TGTGCCAGCACAGCAGGGAATTTATACGCCGGGGAGCTGTTTTTT.

In nucleotides, the CDR3 is TGCGCCAGCAGCCCCGGGACTAGCGCCGTATCCTACAATGAGCAGTTCTTC. It codes for CASSPGTSAVSYNEQFF. This chain uses TRBV5-1 with TRBJ2-1; 10 positions match TRBD2. Trimming took 4 bases from V and 1 from J; bases not matched to a gene: 8. Germline V gene lookup returns CDR1 SGHRS and CDR2 YFSETQ. The CDR3 loop spans 17 amino acids.